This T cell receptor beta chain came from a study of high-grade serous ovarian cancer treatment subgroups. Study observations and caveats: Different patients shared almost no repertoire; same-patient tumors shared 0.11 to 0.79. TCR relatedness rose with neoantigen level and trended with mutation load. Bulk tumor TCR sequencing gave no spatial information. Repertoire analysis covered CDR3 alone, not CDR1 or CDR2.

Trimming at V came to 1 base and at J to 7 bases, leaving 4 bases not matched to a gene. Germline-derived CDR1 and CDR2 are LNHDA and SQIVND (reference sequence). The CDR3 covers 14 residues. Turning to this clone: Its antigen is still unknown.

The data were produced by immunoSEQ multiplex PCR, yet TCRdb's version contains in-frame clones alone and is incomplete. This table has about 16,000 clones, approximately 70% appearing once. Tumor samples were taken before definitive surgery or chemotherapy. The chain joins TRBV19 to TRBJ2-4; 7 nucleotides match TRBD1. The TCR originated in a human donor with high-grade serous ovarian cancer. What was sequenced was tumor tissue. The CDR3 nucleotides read TGTGCCAGTAGTATAGGCGGACAGGCGAACATTCAGTACTTC. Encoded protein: CASSIGGQANIQYF.